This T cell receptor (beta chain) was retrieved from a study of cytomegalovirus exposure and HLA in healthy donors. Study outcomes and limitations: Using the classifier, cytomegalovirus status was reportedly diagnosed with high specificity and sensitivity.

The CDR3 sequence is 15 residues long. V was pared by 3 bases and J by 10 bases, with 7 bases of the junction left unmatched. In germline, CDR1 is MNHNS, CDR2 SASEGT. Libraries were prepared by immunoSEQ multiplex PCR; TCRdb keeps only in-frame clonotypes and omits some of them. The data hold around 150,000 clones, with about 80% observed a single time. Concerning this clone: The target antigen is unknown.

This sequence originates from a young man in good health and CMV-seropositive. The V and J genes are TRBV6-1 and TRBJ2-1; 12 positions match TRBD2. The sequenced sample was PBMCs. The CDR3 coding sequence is TGTGCCAGCAGTGATTTGACTAGCGGGGGACGAGAGCAGTTCTTC. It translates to CASSDLTSGGREQFF.